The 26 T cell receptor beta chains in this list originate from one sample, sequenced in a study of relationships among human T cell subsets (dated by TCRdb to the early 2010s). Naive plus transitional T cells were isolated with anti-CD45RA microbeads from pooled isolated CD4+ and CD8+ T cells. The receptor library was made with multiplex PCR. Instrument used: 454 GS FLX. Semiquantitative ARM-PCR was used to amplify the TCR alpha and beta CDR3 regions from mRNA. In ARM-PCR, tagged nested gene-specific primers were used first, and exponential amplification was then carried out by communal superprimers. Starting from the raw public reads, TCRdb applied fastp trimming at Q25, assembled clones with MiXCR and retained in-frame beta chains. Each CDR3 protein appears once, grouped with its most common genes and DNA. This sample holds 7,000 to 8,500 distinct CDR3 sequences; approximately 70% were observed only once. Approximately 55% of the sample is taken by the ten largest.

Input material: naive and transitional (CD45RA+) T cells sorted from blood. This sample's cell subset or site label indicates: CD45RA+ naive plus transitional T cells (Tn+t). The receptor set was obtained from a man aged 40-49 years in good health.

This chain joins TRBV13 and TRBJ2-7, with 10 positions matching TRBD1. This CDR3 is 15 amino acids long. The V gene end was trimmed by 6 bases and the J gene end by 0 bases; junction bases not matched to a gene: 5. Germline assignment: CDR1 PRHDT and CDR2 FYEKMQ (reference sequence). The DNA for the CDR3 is TGTGCCAGCAGGCACCGGGACAGGGGCTCCTACGAGCAGTACTTC. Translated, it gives CASRHRDRGSYEQYF.

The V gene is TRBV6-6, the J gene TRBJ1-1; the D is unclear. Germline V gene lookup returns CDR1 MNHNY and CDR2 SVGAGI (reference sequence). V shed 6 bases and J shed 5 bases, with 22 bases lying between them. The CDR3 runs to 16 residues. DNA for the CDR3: TGTGCCAGCAGCCTGACCCGCCGGGTCTCTGGGACTGAAGCTTTCTTT. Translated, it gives CASSLTRRVSGTEAFF.

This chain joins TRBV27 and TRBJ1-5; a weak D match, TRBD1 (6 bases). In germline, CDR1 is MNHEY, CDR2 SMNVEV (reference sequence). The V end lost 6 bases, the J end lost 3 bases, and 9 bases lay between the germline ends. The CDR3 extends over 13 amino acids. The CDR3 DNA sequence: TGTGCCAGCAGCCCAGGGGCCAATCAGCCCCAGCATTTT. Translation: CASSPGANQPQHF.

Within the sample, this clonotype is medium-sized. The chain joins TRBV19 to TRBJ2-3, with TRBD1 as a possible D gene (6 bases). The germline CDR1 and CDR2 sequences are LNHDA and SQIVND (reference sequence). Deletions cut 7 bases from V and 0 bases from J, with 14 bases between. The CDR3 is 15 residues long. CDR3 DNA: TGTGCCAGTACTACAGGGACAACTAGCACAGATACGCAGTATTTT. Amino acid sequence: CASTTGTTSTDTQYF.

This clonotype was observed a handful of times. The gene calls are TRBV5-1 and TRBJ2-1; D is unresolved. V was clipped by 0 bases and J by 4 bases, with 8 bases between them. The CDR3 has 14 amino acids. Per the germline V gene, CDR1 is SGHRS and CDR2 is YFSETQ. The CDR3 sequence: CASSLAPDYNEQFF. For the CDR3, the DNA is TGCGCCAGCAGCTTGGCGCCGGATTACAATGAGCAGTTCTTC.

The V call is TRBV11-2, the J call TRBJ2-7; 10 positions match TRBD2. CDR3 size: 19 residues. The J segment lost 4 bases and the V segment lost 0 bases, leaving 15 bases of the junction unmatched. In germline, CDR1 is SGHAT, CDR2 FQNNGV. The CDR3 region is CASSLEGLAGAGLKYEQYF. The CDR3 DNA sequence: TGTGCCAGCAGCTTAGAAGGGCTAGCGGGAGCCGGACTAAAATACGAGCAGTACTTC. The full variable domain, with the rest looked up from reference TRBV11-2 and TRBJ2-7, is EAGVAQSPRYKIIEKRQSVAFWCNPISGHATLYWYQQILGQGPKLLIQFQNNGVVDDSQLPKDRFSAERLKGVDSTLKIQPAKLEDSAVYLCASSLEGLAGAGLKYEQYFGPGTRLTVT.

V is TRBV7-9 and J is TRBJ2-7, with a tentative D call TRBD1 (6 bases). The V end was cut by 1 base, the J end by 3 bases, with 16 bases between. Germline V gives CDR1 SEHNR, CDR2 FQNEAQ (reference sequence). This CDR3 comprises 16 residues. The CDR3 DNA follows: TGTGCCAGCAGCTTAGGAGGGGGAAGTATCCACTACGAGCAGTACTTC. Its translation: CASSLGGGSIHYEQYF. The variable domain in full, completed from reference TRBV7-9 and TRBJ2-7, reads DTGVSQNPRHKITKRGQNVTFRCDPISEHNRLYWYRQTLGQGPEFLTYFQNEAQLEKSRLLSDRFSAERPKGSFSTLEIQRTEQGDSAMYLCASSLGGGSIHYEQYFGPGTRLTVT.

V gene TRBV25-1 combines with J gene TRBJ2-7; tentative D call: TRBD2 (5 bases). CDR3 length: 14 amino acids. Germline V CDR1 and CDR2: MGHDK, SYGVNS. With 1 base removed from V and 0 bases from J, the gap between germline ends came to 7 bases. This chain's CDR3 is CASSESGISYEQYF. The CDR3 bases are TGTGCCAGCAGTGAATCGGGGATCTCCTACGAGCAGTACTTC.

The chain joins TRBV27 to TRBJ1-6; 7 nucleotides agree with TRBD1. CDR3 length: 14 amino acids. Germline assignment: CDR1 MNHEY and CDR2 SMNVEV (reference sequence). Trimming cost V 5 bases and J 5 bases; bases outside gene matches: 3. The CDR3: CASSQGENNSPLHF. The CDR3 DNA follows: TGTGCCAGCAGTCAGGGGGAAAATAATTCACCCCTCCACTTT.

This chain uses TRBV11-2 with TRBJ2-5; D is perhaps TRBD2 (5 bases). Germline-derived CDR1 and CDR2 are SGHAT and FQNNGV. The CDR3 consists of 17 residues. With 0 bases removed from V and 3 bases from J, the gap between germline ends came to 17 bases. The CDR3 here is CASSLDLWRAPKETQYF. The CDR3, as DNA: TGTGCCAGCAGCTTAGATCTTTGGCGGGCCCCGAAAGAGACCCAGTACTTC.

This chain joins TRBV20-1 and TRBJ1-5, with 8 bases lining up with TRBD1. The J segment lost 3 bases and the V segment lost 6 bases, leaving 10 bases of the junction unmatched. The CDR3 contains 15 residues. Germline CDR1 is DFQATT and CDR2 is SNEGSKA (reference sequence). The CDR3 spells CSADGQGLSNQPQHF. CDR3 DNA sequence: TGCAGTGCAGACGGACAGGGTTTATCCAATCAGCCCCAGCATTTT.

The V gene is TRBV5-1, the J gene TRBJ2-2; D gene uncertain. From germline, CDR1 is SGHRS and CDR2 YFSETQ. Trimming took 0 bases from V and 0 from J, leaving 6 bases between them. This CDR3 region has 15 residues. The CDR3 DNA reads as TGCGCCAGCAGCTTGGAGTACCCGAACACCGGGGAGCTGTTTTTT. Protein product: CASSLEYPNTGELFF.

CDR3 protein: CASSGNRANYGYTF. CDR3 DNA: TGTGCCAGCAGTGGAAACAGGGCTAACTATGGCTACACCTTC. The V and J genes are TRBV27 and TRBJ1-2; TRBD1 might be the D (6 bases). V dropped 5 bases and J dropped 0 bases, with 10 bases sitting between them. CDR3 length: 14 residues. Germline-derived CDR1 and CDR2 are MNHEY and SMNVEV (reference sequence).

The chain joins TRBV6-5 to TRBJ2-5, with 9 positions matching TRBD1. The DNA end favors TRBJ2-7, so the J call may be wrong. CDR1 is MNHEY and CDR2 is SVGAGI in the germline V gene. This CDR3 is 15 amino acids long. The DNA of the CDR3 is TGTGCCAGCAGTTGGTCAATGACAGGGGGAAACGAGCAGTACTTC. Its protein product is CASSWSMTGGNEQYF.

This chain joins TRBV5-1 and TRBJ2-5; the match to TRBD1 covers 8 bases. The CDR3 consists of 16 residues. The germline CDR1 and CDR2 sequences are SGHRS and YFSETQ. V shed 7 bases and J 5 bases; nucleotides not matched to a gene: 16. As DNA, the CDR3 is TGCGCCAGCGCCCAAGCCCTACAGGGGGTCGGTGAGACCCAGTACTTC. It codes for CASAQALQGVGETQYF.

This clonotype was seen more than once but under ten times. CDR3 protein: CASSSRSYGSYEQFF. In nucleotides, the CDR3 is TGTGCCAGCAGTTCACGGTCTTACGGGAGCTATGAGCAGTTCTTC. The J gene is TRBJ2-1, the V gene TRBV12-3 or TRBV12-4; the D gene is possibly TRBD2 (6 bases). V was clipped by 4 bases and J by 8 bases, with 18 bases between them. The CDR3 runs 15 residues.

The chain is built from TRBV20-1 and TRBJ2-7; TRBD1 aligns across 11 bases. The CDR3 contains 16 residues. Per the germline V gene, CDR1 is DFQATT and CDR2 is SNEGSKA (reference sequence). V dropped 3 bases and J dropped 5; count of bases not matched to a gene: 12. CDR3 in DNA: TGCAGTGCTAGGTTCCGGGACAGGGGGTTGGTTGACGAGCAGTACTTC. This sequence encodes CSARFRDRGLVDEQYF.

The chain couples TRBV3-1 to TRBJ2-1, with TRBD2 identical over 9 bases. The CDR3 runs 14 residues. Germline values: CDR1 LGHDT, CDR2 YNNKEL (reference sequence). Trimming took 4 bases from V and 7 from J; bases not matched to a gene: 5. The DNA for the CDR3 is TGTGCCAGCAGCCTTAGCGGGGGAGGGAATGAGCAGTTCTTC. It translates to CASSLSGGGNEQFF.

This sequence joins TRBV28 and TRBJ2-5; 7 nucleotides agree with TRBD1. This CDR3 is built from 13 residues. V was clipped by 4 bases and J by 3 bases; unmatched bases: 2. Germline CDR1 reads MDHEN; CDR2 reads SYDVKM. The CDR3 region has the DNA TGTGCCAGCAGTTATACAGGGGAAGAGACCCAGTACTTC. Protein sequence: CASSYTGEETQYF.

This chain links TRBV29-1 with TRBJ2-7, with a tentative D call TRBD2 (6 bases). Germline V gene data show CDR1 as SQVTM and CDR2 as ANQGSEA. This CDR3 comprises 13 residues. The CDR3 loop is CSNRDSRSYEQYF. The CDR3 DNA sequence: TGCAGTAACCGGGACTCCCGCTCCTACGAGCAGTACTTC.

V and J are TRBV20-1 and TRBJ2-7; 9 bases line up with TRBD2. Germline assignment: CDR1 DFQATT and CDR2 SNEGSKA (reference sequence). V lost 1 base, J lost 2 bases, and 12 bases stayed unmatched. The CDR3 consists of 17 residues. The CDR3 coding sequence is TGCAGTGCTAGAGGGACCCCGACTAGCGGTTCAGCCTACGAGCAGTACTTC. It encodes CSARGTPTSGSAYEQYF.

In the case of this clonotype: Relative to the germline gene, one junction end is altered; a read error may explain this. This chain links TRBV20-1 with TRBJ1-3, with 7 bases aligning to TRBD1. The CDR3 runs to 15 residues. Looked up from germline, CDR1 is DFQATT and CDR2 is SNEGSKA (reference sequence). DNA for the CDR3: TGCAGTGCTAGAGATCGTCAGGGGGTTGGAAGCACCATATATTTT. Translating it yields CSARDRQGVGSTIYF.

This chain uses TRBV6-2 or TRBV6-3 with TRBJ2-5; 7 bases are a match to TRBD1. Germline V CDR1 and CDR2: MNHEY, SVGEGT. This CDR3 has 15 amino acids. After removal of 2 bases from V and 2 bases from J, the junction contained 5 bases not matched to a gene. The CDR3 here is CASSYDRDLQETQYF. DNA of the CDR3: TGTGCCAGCAGTTACGACAGGGACCTACAAGAGACCCAGTACTTC.

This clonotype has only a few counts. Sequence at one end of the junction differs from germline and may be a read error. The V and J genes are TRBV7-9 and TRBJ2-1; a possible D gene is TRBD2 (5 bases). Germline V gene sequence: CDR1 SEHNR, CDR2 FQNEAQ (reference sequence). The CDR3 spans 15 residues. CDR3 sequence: CASSGLAGPQSERFF. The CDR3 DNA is TGTGCCAGCAGCGGACTTGCCGGCCCTCAAAGTGAGCGGTTCTTC.

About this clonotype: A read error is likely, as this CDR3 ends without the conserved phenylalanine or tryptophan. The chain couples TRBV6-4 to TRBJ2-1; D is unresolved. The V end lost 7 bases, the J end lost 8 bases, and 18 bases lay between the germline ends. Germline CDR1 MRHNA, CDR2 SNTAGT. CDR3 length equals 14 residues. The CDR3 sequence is CASNAGTATDEQFL. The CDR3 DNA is TGTGCCAGCAATGCAGGTACCGCCACCGATGAGCAGTTCCTC.

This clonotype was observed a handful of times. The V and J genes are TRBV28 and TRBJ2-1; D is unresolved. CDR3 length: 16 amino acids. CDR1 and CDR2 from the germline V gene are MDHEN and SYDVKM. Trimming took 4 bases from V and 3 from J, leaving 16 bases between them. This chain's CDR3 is CASSSSGGRIYNEQFF. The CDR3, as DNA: TGTGCCAGCAGTTCCTCCGGCGGCAGGATCTACAATGAGCAGTTCTTC.